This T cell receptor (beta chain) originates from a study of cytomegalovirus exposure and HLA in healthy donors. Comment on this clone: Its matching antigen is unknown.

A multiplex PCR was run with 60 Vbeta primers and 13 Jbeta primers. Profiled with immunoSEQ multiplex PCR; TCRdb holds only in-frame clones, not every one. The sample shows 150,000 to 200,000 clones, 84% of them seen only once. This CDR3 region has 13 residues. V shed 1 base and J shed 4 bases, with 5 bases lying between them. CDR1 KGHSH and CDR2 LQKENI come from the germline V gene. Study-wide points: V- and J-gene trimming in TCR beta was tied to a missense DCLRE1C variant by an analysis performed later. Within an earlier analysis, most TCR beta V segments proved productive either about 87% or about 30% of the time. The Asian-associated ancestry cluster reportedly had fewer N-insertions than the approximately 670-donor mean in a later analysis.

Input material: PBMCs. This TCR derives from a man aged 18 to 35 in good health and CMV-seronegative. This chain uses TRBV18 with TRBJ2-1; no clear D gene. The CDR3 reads CASSPRGYNEQFF. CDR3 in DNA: TGTGCCAGCTCACCACGAGGATACAATGAGCAGTTCTTC.